The clone carrying this T cell receptor (beta chain) was detected many times. Time point noted: patch test 2, 6 weeks after DPC sensitization. The treatment: therapeutic diphenylcyclopropenone sensitization with weekly scalp DPC. The sample originates from a study of human T cells and chemical hapten exposure. As the library was built, unique molecular identifiers were attached to individual cDNA molecules. MiXCR, applied by TCRdb to the RACE reads, yields one record per CDR3 protein. The sample shows about 73,000 distinct CDR3 sequences, roughly 8.5% of them seen only once. This CDR3 region has 15 residues. The junction had 9 bases not matched to a gene; V was cut back by 3 bases and J by 10 bases. Germline CDR1 is SNHLY and CDR2 is FYNNEI.

Sequences were derived from whole blood, sampled in connection with sensitization to the hapten diphenylcyclopropenone (DPC). This chain uses TRBV2 with TRBJ1-6; 7 positions agree with TRBD1. The sequence was obtained from a woman aged 45-65 years with alopecia areata. Some clones in this sample may be carry-over from other donors' samples. CDR3 region: CASSDFKGAMSPLHF. For the CDR3, the DNA is TGTGCCAGCAGTGATTTTAAGGGGGCTATGTCACCCCTCCACTTT. Supplemented by reference TRBV2 and TRBJ1-6, the full variable domain reads EPEVTQTPSHQVTQMGQEVILRCVPISNHLYFYWYRQILGQKVEFLVSFYNNEISEKSEIFDDQFSVERPDGSNFTLKIRSTKLEDSAMYFCASSDFKGAMSPLHFGNGTRLTVT.